Each of the 17 T cell receptor beta chains below was sequenced from the same sample in a study of blood T cell repertoires in COVID-19. TCRdb's copy holds only in-frame clones and misses some; the assay was immunoSEQ multiplex PCR. The table lists some 130,000 clones, less than 80% of them singletons. Specimen: peripheral blood. Source of these receptors: a man aged 55 to 70 with acute or convalescent COVID-19.

The chain carries TRBV28 and TRBJ1-4; 7 nucleotides line up with TRBD1. This CDR3 is 15 amino acids long. Unmatched junction bases numbered 10, after V lost 5 bases and J lost 7 bases. From germline, CDR1 is MDHEN and CDR2 SYDVKM. The CDR3 DNA reads TGTGCCAGCAGTGATCCGAGGGGGCGAGGTGAAAAACTGTTTTTT. Translated: CASSDPRGRGEKLFF.

This clone was counted a single time. The chain couples TRBV29-1 to TRBJ1-2; TRBD1 aligns across 9 bases. V was clipped by 0 bases and J by 7 bases; unmatched bases: 3. Germline V gives CDR1 SQVTM, CDR2 ANQGSEA. This CDR3 is built from 13 residues. The CDR3 region is CSVEDGTGLGYTF. CDR3 bases: TGCAGCGTTGAAGACGGGACAGGGCTTGGCTACACCTTC.

This clone was observed a single time. The rearrangement links TRBV2 to TRBJ2-7; TRBD1 might be the D (5 bases). Germline values: CDR1 SNHLY, CDR2 FYNNEI. The V end was cut by 2 bases, the J end by 2 bases, with 7 bases between. The CDR3 runs 13 residues. The CDR3: CASSERQTYEQYF. The DNA for the CDR3 is TGTGCCAGCAGTGAACGACAGACCTACGAGCAGTACTTC. Full variable domain (remainder filled in from reference TRBV2 and TRBJ2-7): EPEVTQTPSHQVTQMGQEVILRCVPISNHLYFYWYRQILGQKVEFLVSFYNNEISEKSEIFDDQFSVERPDGSNFTLKIRSTKLEDSAMYFCASSERQTYEQYFGPGTRLTVT.

V and J are TRBV4-2 and TRBJ1-5; D gene ambiguous. Germline V gives CDR1 LGHNA, CDR2 YNFKEQ. The CDR3 runs to 13 residues. Trimming took off 0 bases at V and 4 bases at J, with 4 bases between the two ends. Written as DNA, the CDR3 is TGTGCCAGCAGCCAAGACCGGAATCAGCCCCAGCATTTT. This gives the protein CASSQDRNQPQHF.

The chain recombines TRBV27 with TRBJ2-7; 9 nucleotides match TRBD2. The CDR3 has 15 residues. With 2 bases clipped from V and 2 bases from J, the junction kept 4 bases outside the gene matches. The germline CDR1 and CDR2 sequences are MNHEY and SMNVEV (reference sequence). CDR3 in amino acids: CASSLVTSGPYEQYF. For the CDR3, the DNA is TGTGCCAGCAGTTTAGTCACTAGCGGGCCCTACGAGCAGTACTTC.

The genes are TRBV27 and TRBJ2-1; 10 bases match TRBD1. The germline V gene encodes CDR1 MNHEY and CDR2 SMNVEV (reference sequence). J was trimmed by 6 bases and V by 6 bases; bases with no gene match: 8. CDR3 length: 15 amino acids. CDR3 nucleotides: TGTGCCAGCAGCCCGGGGACAGGGGAACGCAATGAGCAGTTCTTC. It translates to CASSPGTGERNEQFF.

This rearrangement joins TRBV30 to TRBJ1-2, with no clear D. The CDR3 length is 10 residues. CDR1 is GTSNPN and CDR2 is SVGIG in the germline V gene (reference sequence). Trimming left V 7 bases short and J 7 bases short, with 10 bases between. In DNA, the CDR3 is TGTGCCTCGCACTCGAGTGGCTACACCTTC. Its protein product is CASHSSGYTF.

The V call is TRBV9, the J call TRBJ1-1; 9 bases match TRBD1. The CDR3 is 16 amino acids. CDR1 and CDR2 (germline): SGDLS, YYNGEE. J was trimmed by 3 bases and V by 0 bases; bases with no gene match: 6. CDR3 DNA: TGTGCCAGCAGCGTAGCGCCGACAGGGGGGGACACTGAAGCTTTCTTT. Its protein product is CASSVAPTGGDTEAFF.

CDR3 residues: CASSLEPGSAEAFF. The CDR3 DNA is TGTGCCAGCAGCTTGGAGCCAGGATCAGCTGAAGCTTTCTTT. V and J are TRBV5-6 and TRBJ1-1; unclear D gene. The V gene lost 0 bases and the J gene lost 6 bases, with 12 bases spanning the gap. The CDR3 runs 14 residues. Germline V gives CDR1 SGHDT, CDR2 YYEEEE. Variable domain in full (rest from reference TRBV5-6 and TRBJ1-1): DAGVTQSPTHLIKTRGQQVTLRCSPKSGHDTVSWYQQALGQGPQFIFQYYEEEERQRGNFPDRFSGHQFPNYSSELNVNALLLGDSALYLCASSLEPGSAEAFFGQGTRLTVV.

The rearrangement joins TRBV19 to TRBJ2-7; 7 nucleotides match TRBD1. The germline gives CDR1 LNHDA, CDR2 SQIVND (reference sequence). The junction had 6 bases not matched to a gene; V was cut back by 4 bases and J by 0 bases. The CDR3 extends over 15 amino acids. CDR3 coding DNA: TGTGCCAGTAGTAAGGGACAGATCAGCTCCTACGAGCAGTACTTC. It specifies CASSKGQISSYEQYF.

The rearrangement uses TRBV4-3 and TRBJ1-6; 10 bases are shared with TRBD1. CDR1 is LGHNA, CDR2 YSLEER, per germline. With 4 bases clipped from V and 10 bases from J, the junction kept 7 bases outside the gene matches. The CDR3 is made up of 15 amino acids. CDR3 region: CASSPGTGEGSPLHF. CDR3 DNA: TGCGCCAGCAGCCCGGGGACAGGGGAAGGCTCACCCCTCCACTTT.

The chain joins TRBV5-4 to TRBJ1-1; TRBD1 aligns across 8 bases. Germline loops: CDR1 SGHNT, CDR2 YYREEE (reference sequence). The V segment lost 2 bases and the J segment 4 bases; nucleotides outside the gene matches: 7. This CDR3 is 15 amino acids long. CDR3 sequence: CASSLTGGVSTEAFF. The CDR3 DNA sequence: TGTGCCAGCAGCTTAACAGGGGGAGTATCCACTGAAGCTTTCTTT. Full variable domain (remainder filled in from reference TRBV5-4 and TRBJ1-1): ETGVTQSPTHLIKTRGQQVTLRCSSQSGHNTVSWYQQALGQGPQFIFQYYREEENGRGNFPPRFSGLQFPNYSSELNVNALELDDSALYLCASSLTGGVSTEAFFGQGTRLTVV.

The gene calls are TRBV5-1 and TRBJ1-6; 12 nucleotides align to TRBD1. The CDR3 extends over 15 amino acids. V lost 4 bases to trimming and J lost 6 bases; unmatched junction nucleotides: 2. From germline, CDR1 is SGHRS and CDR2 YFSETQ. CDR3 amino acids: CASSPGQGANSPLHF. The CDR3 nucleotides are TGCGCCAGCAGCCCGGGACAGGGGGCTAATTCACCCCTCCACTTT.

This chain links TRBV6-5 with TRBJ2-5; no definite D call. The V gene's germline CDR1 is MNHEY and CDR2 SVGAGI. The V end was cut by 5 bases, the J end by 4 bases, with 5 bases between. The CDR3 is 11 amino acids. DNA of the CDR3: TGTGCCAGCAGTCTCTTAGAGACCCAGTACTTC. Translating it yields CASSLLETQYF.

CDR3 nucleotide sequence: TGTGCCAGCAGCGAATCCGGGAGCAATCAGCCCCAGCATTTT. It yields the protein CASSESGSNQPQHF. V usage is TRBV28 and J usage is TRBJ1-5; D unclear. The CDR3 runs to 14 residues. V lost 6 bases and J 1 base, leaving 10 bases between the germline ends. Germline loops: CDR1 MDHEN, CDR2 SYDVKM. Drawing the rest from reference TRBV28 and TRBJ1-5, the complete variable domain is DVKVTQSSRYLVKRTGEKVFLECVQDMDHENMFWYRQDPGLGLRLIYFSYDVKMKEKGDIPEGYSVSREKKERFSLILESASTNQTSMYLCASSESGSNQPQHFGDGTRLSIL.

The gene calls are TRBV24-1 and TRBJ1-4; 8 bases align to TRBD1. J was trimmed by 10 bases and V by 2 bases; bases with no gene match: 11. Germline V gene data show CDR1 as KGHDR and CDR2 as SFDVKD. The CDR3 has 16 residues. The CDR3 loop reads CATSDSDDRGWGKLFF. CDR3 bases: TGTGCCACCAGTGATTCTGACGACAGGGGCTGGGGAAAACTGTTTTTT.

The V call is TRBV15, the J call TRBJ2-3; D is perhaps TRBD1 (6 bases). V lost 0 bases and J lost 6, with 25 bases in between. The germline CDR1 and CDR2 sequences are LNHNV and YYDKDF (reference sequence). The CDR3 is 19 amino acids. The CDR3 nucleotides read TGTGCCACCAGCAGAGATTCCCCTACCACAGGGTCCCGCGGGGATACGCAGTATTTT. Its protein is CATSRDSPTTGSRGDTQYF.